The TCR beta chain under discussion was sequenced for a study of chemoradiotherapy in HPV16-positive cancers. About the research overall: Candidate HPV-specific clones and shared TCR motifs came from two HPV16-positive patients.

Study outcomes and limitations: During treatment, candidate HPV-specific clones and E7-related motifs expanded in tumor. For HPV16-positive patients, expanding HPV-responsive T cells associated with longer recurrence-free survival.

Using immunoSEQ multiplex PCR, the repertoire was profiled, and TCRdb retains in-frame clones only, with some absent. The sample holds around 53,000 clones, roughly 90% seen once. With respect to this clone: As yet, its antigen is unknown.

Trimming left V 2 bases short and J 0 bases short, with 16 bases between. CDR3 length: 16 amino acids. CDR1 GTSNPN and CDR2 SVGIG come from the germline V gene (reference sequence). Samples were taken several times over chemoradiotherapy. This sample comprised blood, obtained from a patient who underwent chemoradiotherapy. The chain carries TRBV30 and TRBJ1-2; no firm D call. This clonotype was sampled from a human donor with HPV-associated anogenital cancer. The CDR3 protein is CAWSLSFIQANYGYTF. The CDR3, as DNA: TGTGCCTGGAGTCTAAGCTTTATCCAAGCTAACTATGGCTACACCTTC. The full variable domain, rest sourced from reference TRBV30 and TRBJ1-2, is SQTIHQWPATLVQPVGSPLSLECTVEGTSNPNLYWYRQAAGRGLQLLFYSVGIGQISSEVPQNLSASRPQDRQFILSSKKLLLSDSGFYLCAWSLSFIQANYGYTFGSGTRLTVV.